Listed here are 21 T cell receptor beta chains from one sample, sequenced in a study of T cells after yellow fever vaccination. TCRdb independently ran MiXCR on the 5' RACE reads; one entry per CDR3 protein. The sample lists approximately 250,000 distinct CDR3 sequences, 6.7% occurring once. The sample here was CD4+ T cells sorted from PBMCs, taken on the day of the yellow fever booster vaccination. The receptor source for this set is a man aged 25-45 years who received the YFV17D yellow fever vaccine.

CDR3 nucleotide sequence: TGTGCCAGCAGTCCCGTTTTCAACCAAGAGACCCAGTACTTC. It codes for CASSPVFNQETQYF. V is TRBV6-5 and J is TRBJ2-5; D remains unclear. V gave up 5 bases and J gave up 0 bases, with 10 bases separating them. CDR1 and CDR2 (germline): MNHEY, SVGAGI. This CDR3 contains 14 residues.

There are a few counts of this clonotype. V is TRBV12-3 or TRBV12-4 and J is TRBJ2-7; TRBD1 or TRBD2 may be the D gene (5 bases each). The CDR3 totals 15 residues. Trimming removed 6 bases from V and 2 bases from J, with 17 bases in between. CDR3 amino acids: CASRPPGRGTYEQYF. The CDR3 DNA sequence: TGTGCCAGCAGACCACCGGGACGGGGTACCTACGAGCAGTACTTC.

This clonotype has just a few counts. The chain employs TRBV12-3 or TRBV12-4 and TRBJ1-1, with TRBD1 identical over 7 bases. This CDR3 is built from 15 residues. V was pared by 4 bases and J by 4 bases, with 9 bases of the junction left unmatched. The CDR3 here is CASSSSRTGGTEAFF. The CDR3 coding sequence is TGTGCCAGCAGTTCCTCCCGGACAGGAGGCACTGAAGCTTTCTTT.

This clonotype was detected ten times or more. The V and J genes are TRBV4-3 and TRBJ2-5, with D possibly being TRBD1 or TRBD2 (5 bases each). The CDR3 loop spans 15 amino acids. CDR1 is LGHNA, CDR2 YSLEER, per germline. V dropped 0 bases and J dropped 8 bases, with 16 bases sitting between them. This chain's CDR3 is CASSQDLGTEVTQYF. In DNA form, the CDR3 reads TGCGCCAGCAGCCAAGATCTAGGGACGGAGGTAACCCAGTACTTC.

The chain has TRBV5-1 and TRBJ1-1; D gene ambiguous. V lost 3 bases, J lost 5 bases, and 17 bases lay in between. The CDR3 is 15 residues long. Germline CDR1 is SGHRS and CDR2 is YFSETQ. The CDR3: CASSSLGGEDTEAFF. The CDR3, as DNA: TGCGCCAGCAGCTCTCTTGGCGGTGAGGATACTGAAGCTTTCTTT. The full variable domain, its missing parts supplied by reference TRBV5-1 and TRBJ1-1, is KAGVTQTPRYLIKTRGQQVTLSCSPISGHRSVSWYQQTPGQGLQFLFEYFSETQRNKGNFPGRFSGRQFSNSRSEMNVSTLELGDSALYLCASSSLGGEDTEAFFGQGTRLTVV.

This clonotype was picked up many times. In DNA form, the CDR3 reads TGCAGTGCCGTAGCGGGGGCCTACGAGCAGTACTTC. Translated: CSAVAGAYEQYF. V usage is TRBV20-1 and J usage is TRBJ2-7, with 9 bases lining up with TRBD2. The CDR3 has 12 residues. Germline CDR1 reads DFQATT; CDR2 reads SNEGSKA (reference sequence). J gave up 2 bases and V 6 bases, and 2 bases lay outside the gene matches.

Of note for this clonotype: At one end, the junction sequence differs from germline, possibly due to a read error. This rearrangement joins TRBV7-3 to TRBJ1-1; D uncertain. The CDR3 is made up of 13 amino acids. The germline CDR1 and CDR2 sequences are SGHTA and FQGTGA. The DNA of the CDR3 is TGTGCCAGCCGCTTAGGAATGAACACTGAAGCTTTCTTT. Translating gives CASRLGMNTEAFF. Variable domain in full (rest from reference TRBV7-3 and TRBJ1-1): GAGVSQTPSNKVTEKGKYVELRCDPISGHTALYWYRQSLGQGPEFLIYFQGTGAADDSGLPNDRFFAVRPEGSVSTLKIQRTERGDSAVYLCASRLGMNTEAFFGQGTRLTVV.

The rearrangement joins TRBV19 to TRBJ1-5, with D tentatively TRBD1 (6 bases). This CDR3 contains 15 residues. Looked up from germline, CDR1 is LNHDA and CDR2 is SQIVND (reference sequence). V was clipped by 6 bases and J by 5 bases, with 17 bases between them. CDR3 nucleotide sequence: TGTGCCAGTAGGCGTAGGAACAGGGTTGATCAGCCCCAGCATTTT. It is translated as CASRRRNRVDQPQHF.

CDR3 coding DNA: TGTGCCTGTAATCGACGGGGCGGGGACGGCTACACCTTC. Translated: CACNRRGGDGYTF. The rearrangement uses TRBV30 and TRBJ1-2; the D gene is possibly TRBD1 (5 bases). Per the germline V gene, CDR1 is GTSNPN and CDR2 is SVGIG (reference sequence). V was cut by 6 bases and J by 8 bases, with 19 bases left in between. The CDR3 has 13 residues. The full variable domain, in which reference TRBV30 and TRBJ1-2 provide the parts outside the CDR3, is SQTIHQWPATLVQPVGSPLSLECTVEGTSNPNLYWYRQAAGRGLQLLFYSVGIGQISSEVPQNLSASRPQDRQFILSSKKLLLSDSGFYLCACNRRGGDGYTFGSGTRLTVV.

This clonotype was seen ten or more times. V and J are TRBV12-3 or TRBV12-4 and TRBJ2-3, with 16 bases lining up with TRBD2. Trimming took 6 bases from V and 1 from J; bases not matched to a gene: 13. This CDR3 comprises 20 residues. In nucleotides, the CDR3 is TGTGCCAGCAGCGCTCTCACCGGGACTAGCGGGAGGGTTGGCACAGATACGCAGTATTTT. Protein product: CASSALTGTSGRVGTDTQYF.

This clonotype was seen many times. The chain combines TRBV6-5 with TRBJ2-5; D is uncertain. This CDR3 is 13 amino acids long. V was cut by 2 bases and J by 5 bases, with 9 bases left in between. Germline CDR1 is MNHEY and CDR2 is SVGAGI. CDR3 sequence reads: CASSYGRRETQYF. In nucleotides, the CDR3 is TGTGCCAGCAGTTACGGCCGAAGGGAGACCCAGTACTTC.

This chain links TRBV12-3 or TRBV12-4 with TRBJ2-1; 9 bases agree with TRBD2. The CDR3 runs to 14 residues. Trimming cost V 7 bases and J 8 bases; bases outside gene matches: 9. In nucleotides, the CDR3 is TGTGCCAGCATTGCTAGCGGGAAGGGATATGAGCAGTTCTTC. Translating gives CASIASGKGYEQFF.

The V call is TRBV20-1, the J call TRBJ2-7; 10 positions match TRBD2. CDR1 is DFQATT and CDR2 is SNEGSKA in the germline V gene (reference sequence). V lost 0 bases and J lost 0; bases outside the gene matches: 2. The CDR3 sequence is 15 residues long. CDR3 in DNA: TGCAGTGCTAGAGATCCTAGCGGGAGCTCCTACGAGCAGTACTTC. This sequence encodes CSARDPSGSSYEQYF.

The genes are TRBV6-5 and TRBJ2-1; no clear D. With 1 base removed from V and 11 bases from J, the gap between germline ends came to 15 bases. Per the germline V gene, CDR1 is MNHEY and CDR2 is SVGAGI. The CDR3 is made up of 14 amino acids. The CDR3, as DNA: TGTGCCAGCAGTTACTGGACCACCGTCCCCCAGCAGTTCTTC. It codes for CASSYWTTVPQQFF.

There are many counts of this clonotype. The chain joins TRBV7-9 to TRBJ2-5; 7 nucleotides align to TRBD2. V dropped 0 bases and J dropped 3; count of bases not matched to a gene: 10. The CDR3 has 17 amino acids. Germline loops: CDR1 SEHNR, CDR2 FQNEAQ (reference sequence). The chain's CDR3 is CASSLAGRGRDEETQYF. The CDR3 DNA reads TGTGCCAGCAGCTTAGCGGGGAGGGGCCGGGACGAAGAGACCCAGTACTTC.

V gene TRBV7-2 combines with J gene TRBJ2-3; a possible D gene is TRBD1 (7 bases). The germline V gene has CDR1 SGHTA and CDR2 FQGNSA. V was clipped by 4 bases and J by 6 bases, with 11 bases between them. The CDR3 has 13 residues. CDR3 residues: CASSYPGGDTQYF. The CDR3 bases are TGTGCCAGCAGCTACCCAGGGGGGGATACGCAGTATTTT. Filled out from reference TRBV7-2 and TRBJ2-3, the complete variable domain reads GAGVSQSPSNKVTEKGKDVELRCDPISGHTALYWYRQSLGQGLEFLIYFQGNSAPDKSGLPSDRFSAERTGGSVSTLTIQRTQQEDSAVYLCASSYPGGDTQYFGPGTRLTVL.

This clonotype was observed a few times. The V call is TRBV19, the J call TRBJ1-5; D not certain. Germline-derived CDR1 and CDR2 are LNHDA and SQIVND (reference sequence). The V gene lost 10 bases and the J gene lost 7 bases, with 26 bases spanning the gap. CDR3 size: 16 residues. In DNA form, the CDR3 reads TGTGCCACTAACGAAGATCCGGGCCTGAGCCGACAGCCCCAGCATTTT. It yields the protein CATNEDPGLSRQPQHF. Full variable domain (missing parts from reference TRBV19 and TRBJ1-5): DGGITQSPKYLFRKEGQNVTLSCEQNLNHDAMYWYRQDPGQGLRLIYYSQIVNDFQKGDIAEGYSVSREKKESFPLTVTSAQKNPTAFYLCATNEDPGLSRQPQHFGDGTRLSIL.

The CDR3: CASSNGWGLRAEQFF. CDR3 nucleotide sequence: TGTGCCAGCAGTAACGGGTGGGGGCTAAGGGCTGAGCAGTTCTTC. The rearrangement joins TRBV6-5 to TRBJ2-1; possible D gene TRBD1, 6 bases. V lost 5 bases and J 9 bases, leaving 20 bases between the germline ends. CDR1 is MNHEY, CDR2 SVGAGI, per germline. The CDR3 is 15 residues long.

The V call is TRBV7-8, the J call TRBJ2-5; D is unclear. The germline V gene encodes CDR1 SGHVS and CDR2 FQNEAQ. The CDR3 has 11 residues. The ends were cut back, 5 bases at V and 4 bases at J, with 5 bases in the middle. CDR3 DNA: TGTGCCAGCAGCCCAACAGAGACCCAGTACTTC. It is translated as CASSPTETQYF.

The sample holds many counts of this clonotype. The rearrangement uses TRBV5-1 and TRBJ1-1, with TRBD1 matching 8 bases. The length of the CDR3 is 15 residues. With V trimmed by 0 bases and J by 1 base, 2 bases remained unmatched. CDR1 and CDR2 from the germline V gene are SGHRS and YFSETQ. Here the CDR3 DNA reads TGCGCCAGCAGCTTGGAGGACAGGGAGAACACTGAAGCTTTCTTT. Its translation is CASSLEDRENTEAFF.

This clonotype was seen more than once but under ten times. This chain joins TRBV5-1 and TRBJ1-4, with a weak D call TRBD1 (5 bases). This CDR3 region has 16 residues. Per the germline V gene, CDR1 is SGHRS and CDR2 is YFSETQ. V was pared by 5 bases and J by 5 bases, with 19 bases between. CDR3 nucleotide sequence: TGCGCCAGCAGTCCCTCCCCAGGGAATCCGAATGAAAAACTGTTTTTT. It is translated as CASSPSPGNPNEKLFF. The full variable domain, rest sourced from reference TRBV5-1 and TRBJ1-4, is KAGVTQTPRYLIKTRGQQVTLSCSPISGHRSVSWYQQTPGQGLQFLFEYFSETQRNKGNFPGRFSGRQFSNSRSEMNVSTLELGDSALYLCASSPSPGNPNEKLFFGSGTQLSVL.